The present T cell receptor beta chain was sequenced within a study of beta chain features in type 1 diabetes. General study results and limits: Healthy donors had naive, central memory and Treg TCRB repertoires that appeared less similar than those seen among patients.

The CDR3 sequence is 19 residues long. Germline CDR1 is SGHRS and CDR2 is YFSETQ. V shed 4 bases and J 0 bases; nucleotides not matched to a gene: 8. The authors reverse transcribed all of the isolated RNA, so sequencing captured expressed TCRB transcripts. Some clones are missing from TCRdb's copy, which holds only in-frame ones; the method was immunoSEQ multiplex PCR. The sample records under 50,000 clones, about half being singletons. This clone was recorded a few times. Its antigen remains unidentified. The sample was Tregs from blood. This chain joins TRBV5-1 and TRBJ2-1; TRBD2 aligns across 15 bases. The clonotype originates from a woman between 18 and 30 years old in good health. In nucleotides, the CDR3 is TGCGCCAGCAGCGCGACCGGGACTAGCGGGGGGAGCTCCTACAATGAGCAGTTCTTC. Its protein is CASSATGTSGGSSYNEQFF. Drawing the rest from reference TRBV5-1 and TRBJ2-1, the complete variable domain is KAGVTQTPRYLIKTRGQQVTLSCSPISGHRSVSWYQQTPGQGLQFLFEYFSETQRNKGNFPGRFSGRQFSNSRSEMNVSTLELGDSALYLCASSATGTSGGSSYNEQFFGPGTRLTVL.